The clone carrying this TCR beta chain was observed once. The junction departs from germline at one end; a sequencing error may be responsible. These data belong to a study of blood T cell repertoires in COVID-19. The overall study: Samples of COVID-19 (acute and convalescent) were obtained from the United States, Italy and Spain. From T cells, B-cell-depleted T cells, or PBMCs came the material, which was cDNA or gDNA.

Original analysis: Estimates of nucleated cell counts were drawn from the amplification of reference gene primers. The data were produced by immunoSEQ multiplex PCR, yet TCRdb's version contains in-frame clones alone and is incomplete. V, J and clone size were drawn from that table, and D and trimming were deduced from the DNA. The top ten clones hold 3.7% of a sample with around 150,000 clones, roughly 80% of them seen once. This TCR derives from a woman of 80 years or more with acute or convalescent COVID-19. The source material was peripheral blood.

In nucleotides, the CDR3 is TGTGCCAGCAGCCCGTCCCCGAATTCACTCCTCCACTTT. Its translation is CASSPSPNSLLHF. The chain recombines TRBV7-2 with TRBJ1-6; no clear D. The CDR3 has 13 amino acids. The germline V gene has CDR1 SGHTA and CDR2 FQGNSA. Based on the CDR3 plus reference TRBV7-2 and TRBJ1-6, the full variable domain is GAGVSQSPSNKVTEKGKDVELRCDPISGHTALYWYRQSLGQGLEFLIYFQGNSAPDKSGLPSDRFSAERTGGSVSTLTIQRTQQEDSAVYLCASSPSPNSLLHFGNGTRLTVT.